This T cell receptor (beta chain) was observed in a study of early T cells in non-severe SARS-CoV-2 infection. Study-wide context: RNA in bulk from unsorted whole blood was sequenced, and chains were unpaired.

This clonotype has just a few counts. As part of library construction, unique molecular identifiers were attached to individual cDNA molecules. From the 5' RACE reads, TCRdb called clonotypes with MiXCR, one entry per CDR3 protein. The sample carries around 50,000 distinct CDR3 sequences, around an eighth recorded once. Germline CDR1 is SGHDT and CDR2 is YYEEEE. This CDR3 comprises 14 residues. Trimming took off 4 bases at V and 5 bases at J, with 13 bases between the two ends. Sequenced sample: whole blood. The chain has TRBV5-6 and TRBJ1-5; no definite D call. This TCR was recovered from an adult who was a healthcare worker with PCR-confirmed SARS-CoV-2 infection or an uninfected control (not recorded which). The CDR3 loop reads CASSPKRGDQPQHF. CDR3 coding DNA: TGTGCCAGCAGCCCTAAACGCGGGGATCAGCCCCAGCATTTT.